One T cell receptor (beta chain) is described in this entry. The data stem from a study of T cell responses to AZD1222 COVID-19 vaccine. TCRdb's table, derived via immunoSEQ multiplex PCR, lists solely in-frame clones and lacks some. The data contain about 140,000 clones, 80% to 95% of them singletons. Here the sequenced sample was peripheral blood, taken 28 days after the second AZD1222 dose. The sequence came from an adult who received the AZD1222 COVID-19 vaccine.

The CDR3 loop is CASSGDRGSPLHF. The DNA for the CDR3 is TGTGCCAGCAGCGGGGACAGGGGTTCACCCCTCCACTTT. The V call is TRBV2, the J call TRBJ1-6; 10 bases are a match to TRBD1. This CDR3 spans 13 amino acids. Germline V gene data show CDR1 as SNHLY and CDR2 as FYNNEI. The trim removed 6 bases at V and 9 bases at J, leaving 2 bases unmatched.